Sequencing of this TCR beta chain was carried out in a study of blood T cells in healthy people across ages. All donors came from Russia, were Caucasian and healthy, and spanned ages roughly 6 to 100. A second 7 to 11 cycle PCR used barcoded and J-beta primers. One entry per CDR3 protein results from TCRdb running MiXCR on the 5' RACE reads. The repertoire includes about 1.1 million distinct CDR3 sequences, 35% to 40% of them detected once, and roughly 13% sits in the top ten. The clonotype was recovered from a man younger than 35 in good health. The sequenced sample consisted of blood.

CDR3 amino acids: CASSPPWNNEQFF. CDR3 in DNA: TGTGCCAGCAGCCCGCCGTGGAACAATGAGCAGTTCTTC. The rearrangement uses TRBV4-2 and TRBJ2-1, with D uncertain. This CDR3 contains 13 residues. V lost 4 bases, J lost 5 bases, and 9 bases lay in between. Germline values: CDR1 LGHNA, CDR2 YNFKEQ.